The rows below give T cell receptor beta chains drawn from one sample of a study of T cell repertoires in cytomegalovirus infection. TCRdb independently ran MiXCR on the reads; one entry per CDR3 protein. This sample has some 400,000 distinct CDR3 sequences; about a sixth occur once, and the top ten carry 8.7%. The sequenced sample consisted of PBMCs. These receptors were obtained from a human donor in good health (CMV status not recorded). Some clones in this sample may be carry-over from other donors' samples. The CDR3 runs from the conserved cysteine through the conserved F or W. Each record gives: V gene, J gene, clone size, D gene, CDR3 protein, CDR3 DNA. The D gene is left open where the match is weak. Clone size is shown for a subset of rows, as once, few, many or a class of expanded clone.

v_call: TRBV28; j_call: TRBJ1-2; clone_size: NA; d_call: NA; cdr3_aa: CASSSPRTDYGYTF; cdr3_nt: TGTGCCAGCAGTTCCCCCAGGACTGACTATGGCTACACCTTC
v_call: TRBV7-8; j_call: TRBJ2-1; clone_size: many; d_call: NA; cdr3_aa: CASSSRYQDEQFF; cdr3_nt: TGTGCCAGCAGCTCTAGGTACCAGGATGAGCAGTTCTTC
v_call: TRBV12-3/TRBV12-4; j_call: TRBJ2-6; clone_size: many; d_call: NA; cdr3_aa: CASSFHPKPYTSGANVLTF; cdr3_nt: TGTGCCAGCAGTTTCCACCCCAAACCTTACACATCTGGGGCCAACGTCCTGACTTTC
v_call: TRBV7-8; j_call: TRBJ2-7; clone_size: NA; d_call: NA; cdr3_aa: CASSLAQGIIYEQYF; cdr3_nt: TGTGCCAGCAGCTTAGCGCAGGGTATCATCTACGAGCAGTACTTC
v_call: TRBV28; j_call: TRBJ2-7; clone_size: NA; d_call: NA; cdr3_aa: CASSLSRGPREQYF; cdr3_nt: TGTGCCAGCAGTTTGTCCCGAGGCCCTAGAGAGCAGTACTTC
v_call: TRBV20-1; j_call: TRBJ2-3; clone_size: many; d_call: NA; cdr3_aa: CSARDMVPRESTDTQYF; cdr3_nt: TGCAGTGCTAGAGATATGGTCCCGAGGGAGAGCACAGATACGCAGTATTTT
v_call: TRBV4-3; j_call: TRBJ1-2; clone_size: many; d_call: NA; cdr3_aa: CASSPGVGGAGYGYTF; cdr3_nt: TGCGCCAGCAGCCCCGGCGTAGGGGGGGCTGGCTATGGCTACACCTTC
v_call: TRBV20-1; j_call: TRBJ2-1; clone_size: NA; d_call: NA; cdr3_aa: CSARRTFYNEQFF; cdr3_nt: TGCAGTGCTAGACGGACTTTTTACAATGAGCAGTTCTTC
v_call: TRBV7-2; j_call: TRBJ2-3; clone_size: NA; d_call: TRBD2; cdr3_aa: CASSLGGGTSTRTQYF; cdr3_nt: TGTGCCAGCAGCTTAGGAGGGGGGACTAGCACAAGGACGCAGTATTTT
v_call: TRBV19; j_call: TRBJ1-1; clone_size: few; d_call: NA; cdr3_aa: CASSPRPTNMDTEAFF; cdr3_nt: TGTGCCAGTAGCCCACGGCCCACTAATATGGACACTGAAGCTTTCTTT
v_call: TRBV7-2; j_call: TRBJ1-5; clone_size: few; d_call: TRBD1; cdr3_aa: CASSPNLPGQNNQPQHF; cdr3_nt: TGTGCCAGCAGCCCTAACCTCCCGGGACAGAATAATCAGCCCCAGCATTTT
v_call: TRBV4-1; j_call: TRBJ1-1; clone_size: many; d_call: NA; cdr3_aa: CASSQELLGSTEAFF; cdr3_nt: TGCGCCAGCAGCCAAGAACTCCTCGGGAGCACTGAAGCTTTCTTT
v_call: TRBV7-2; j_call: TRBJ2-1; clone_size: NA; d_call: TRBD2; cdr3_aa: CASSFSGGGYNEQFF; cdr3_nt: TGTGCCAGCAGCTTTAGCGGGGGGGGCTACAATGAGCAGTTCTTC
v_call: TRBV7-2; j_call: TRBJ1-5; clone_size: NA; d_call: NA; cdr3_aa: CASSSDLNQPQHF; cdr3_nt: TGTGCCAGCAGCTCGGATCTCAATCAGCCCCAGCATTTT
v_call: TRBV11-2; j_call: TRBJ2-7; clone_size: few; d_call: NA; cdr3_aa: CASSLEGRSSYEQYF; cdr3_nt: TGTGCCAGCAGCTTAGAGGGCAGGAGCTCCTACGAGCAGTACTTC
v_call: TRBV7-6; j_call: TRBJ1-2; clone_size: NA; d_call: TRBD1; cdr3_aa: CASSQVDRGYGYTF; cdr3_nt: TGTGCCAGCAGCCAAGTGGACAGGGGCTATGGCTACACCTTC
v_call: TRBV7-7; j_call: TRBJ1-5; clone_size: NA; d_call: NA; cdr3_aa: CASSFRRNNQPQHF; cdr3_nt: TGTGCCAGCAGCTTTAGGCGGAATAATCAGCCCCAGCATTTT
v_call: TRBV7-2; j_call: TRBJ1-1; clone_size: few; d_call: NA; cdr3_aa: CASSLGDARGAFF; cdr3_nt: TGTGCCAGCAGCTTGGGGGACGCCCGGGGAGCTTTCTTT
v_call: TRBV2; j_call: TRBJ1-4; clone_size: NA; d_call: TRBD1; cdr3_aa: CASSSTGGGEKLFF; cdr3_nt: TGTGCCAGCAGTTCGACAGGGGGAGGTGAAAAACTGTTTTTT
v_call: TRBV7-2; j_call: TRBJ2-2; clone_size: many; d_call: NA; cdr3_aa: CASSSLYLRGPANTGELFF; cdr3_nt: TGTGCCAGCAGTAGCTTATATTTACGGGGCCCCGCGAACACCGGGGAGCTGTTTTTT